Listed below are T cell receptor beta chains from one sample, sequenced in a study of OX40 agonist ivuxolimab in advanced cancers. The method was immunoSEQ multiplex PCR; TCRdb's version includes in-frame clones alone and lacks a portion of them. In the table there are 45,000 to 55,000 clones, approximately 84% of which are singletons. Specimen: CD4+ or CD8+ T cells sorted from blood, collected in a trial of the OX40 agonist ivuxolimab. These TCRs come from an adult with an advanced solid tumor such as melanoma, head and neck, liver or kidney cancer. The CDR3 runs from the conserved cysteine through the conserved F or W. The order of the fields is clone size, D gene, J gene, V gene, CDR3 protein, CDR3 DNA. A D gene is named only where the DNA matches it firmly. Expanded clones are given a class, and other clones once, few, many or no size at all.

NA,NA,TRBJ2-5,TRBV11-2,CASSAETQYF,TGTGCCAGCAGCGCAGAGACCCAGTACTTC
NA,NA,TRBJ2-7,TRBV7-2,CASSLDGAFSYEQYF,TGTGCCAGCAGCTTGGACGGGGCCTTCTCCTACGAGCAGTACTTC
NA,TRBD1,TRBJ2-2,TRBV5-8,CASSRGRDRGFLDTGELFF,TGTGCCAGCAGCCGGGGCCGGGACAGGGGTTTCTTGGACACCGGGGAGCTGTTTTTT
NA,NA,TRBJ1-2,TRBV7-2,CASSLWAGRESGGYTF,TGTGCCAGCAGCTTATGGGCAGGGAGGGAGTCGGGTGGCTACACCTTC
NA,NA,TRBJ2-1,TRBV19,CASSTFAGASYNEQFF,TGTGCCAGTAGTACCTTCGCAGGGGCGTCCTACAATGAGCAGTTCTTC
NA,NA,TRBJ2-7,TRBV30,CAWRGDLSSYEQYF,TGTGCCTGGAGAGGGGACCTAAGCTCCTACGAGCAGTACTTC
NA,TRBD2,TRBJ2-1,TRBV2,CASSERPAGGGNEQFF,TGTGCCAGCAGTGAACGGCCAGCGGGAGGTGGCAATGAGCAGTTCTTC
NA,TRBD1,TRBJ1-5,TRBV28,CASSKGQGGRPQHF,TGTGCCAGCAGTAAGGGACAGGGGGGACGGCCCCAGCATTTT
NA,NA,TRBJ2-1,TRBV9,CASSVAGDSYNEQFF,TGTGCCAGCAGCGTAGCCGGGGACTCCTACAATGAGCAGTTCTTC
NA,TRBD1,TRBJ1-2,TRBV28,CASSSGTVGYTF,TGTGCCAGCAGTTCCGGGACAGTCGGCTACACCTTC
NA,TRBD2,TRBJ2-1,TRBV18,CASSPGLAGVRRNEQFF,TGTGCCAGCTCACCTGGACTAGCGGGAGTCCGAAGGAATGAGCAGTTCTTC
few,NA,TRBJ2-2,TRBV7-8,CASSFRGAPNTGELFF,TGTGCCAGCAGCTTCCGGGGGGCTCCGAACACCGGGGAGCTGTTTTTT
NA,NA,TRBJ2-3,TRBV2,CASSKQGGTDTQYF,TGTGCCAGCAGTAAACAGGGTGGCACAGATACGCAGTATTTT
NA,NA,TRBJ1-1,TRBV5-4,CASSPVVRDTEAFF,TGTGCCAGCAGCCCCGTGGTGAGGGACACTGAAGCTTTCTTT
NA,NA,TRBJ2-5,TRBV5-4,CASSLVWGQETQYF,TGTGCCAGCAGCTTGGTTTGGGGACAAGAGACCCAGTACTTC
NA,NA,TRBJ1-5,TRBV2,CASRGEGGGPQHF,TGTGCCAGCAGGGGGGAGGGGGGAGGCCCCCAGCATTTT
NA,NA,TRBJ2-7,TRBV28,CASIPFAGAAYEQYF,TGTGCCAGCATTCCCTTCGCGGGGGCAGCCTACGAGCAGTACTTC
NA,NA,TRBJ1-5,TRBV18,CASARESNQPQHF,TGTGCCAGCGCGAGGGAGAGCAATCAGCCCCAGCATTTT
once,NA,TRBJ1-1,TRBV5-1,CASSLAGLTEAFF,TGCGCCAGCAGCTTGGCTGGCCTCACTGAAGCTTTCTTT
NA,TRBD2,TRBJ2-1,TRBV29-1,CSVVAGGREQFF,TGCAGCGTCGTGGCGGGGGGTCGGGAGCAGTTCTTC
NA,NA,TRBJ2-6,TRBV5-1,CASSLEPPGTLNVLTF,TGCGCCAGCAGCTTGGAGCCCCCGGGCACTCTAAACGTCCTGACTTTC
NA,TRBD2,TRBJ2-7,TRBV18,CASSSTSAAGVEQYF,TGTGCCAGCTCATCAACTAGCGCCGCGGGAGTGGAGCAGTACTTC
NA,NA,TRBJ1-1,TRBV2,CASSVVENTEAFF,TGTGCCAGCAGTGTAGTGGAGAACACTGAAGCTTTCTTT
NA,NA,TRBJ2-7,TRBV18,CASSPRTNYEQYF,TGTGCCAGCTCACCCCGTACCAACTACGAGCAGTACTTC
NA,NA,TRBJ2-5,TRBV18,CASSPGGAETQYF,TGTGCCAGCTCACCAGGGGGCGCGGAGACCCAGTACTTC
few,TRBD1,TRBJ1-4,TRBV4-1,CASRRQGVRANEKLFF,TGCGCCAGCAGACGACAGGGGGTTCGGGCTAATGAAAAACTGTTTTTT
NA,TRBD2,TRBJ2-7,TRBV2,CASSGLAESFSYEQYF,TGTGCCAGCAGTGGACTAGCGGAGAGTTTTTCCTACGAGCAGTACTTC
once,NA,TRBJ1-2,TRBV5-1,CASSHGTSTGGYTF,TGCGCCAGCAGCCACGGGACATCAACGGGTGGCTACACCTTC
NA,NA,TRBJ2-1,TRBV30,CAWGQTPGFYNEQFF,TGTGCCTGGGGACAGACACCGGGATTCTACAATGAGCAGTTCTTC
NA,TRBD2,TRBJ2-7,TRBV4-2,CASSLTRTSGRALEQYF,TGTGCCAGCAGCCTAACCCGGACTAGCGGGAGGGCCCTCGAGCAGTACTTC
NA,NA,TRBJ2-1,TRBV27,CASSYRDNEQFF,TGTGCCAGCAGTTATCGGGACAATGAGCAGTTCTTC
NA,NA,TRBJ1-5,TRBV7-2,CASSLYHRADFLEPQHF,TGTGCCAGCAGCTTATACCACAGGGCGGATTTCTTGGAGCCCCAGCATTTT
NA,TRBD2,TRBJ2-5,TRBV5-6,CASSLRTSGEETQYF,TGTGCCAGCAGCTTGCGGACTAGCGGGGAAGAGACCCAGTACTTC
NA,TRBD1,TRBJ1-5,TRBV19,CASIDSPGQGNQPQHF,TGTGCCAGTATCGACTCCCCGGGACAGGGCAATCAGCCCCAGCATTTT
NA,NA,TRBJ2-7,TRBV7-9,CASHVEGGEQYF,TGTGCCAGCCACGTCGAGGGCGGCGAGCAGTACTTC
NA,NA,TRBJ1-3,TRBV7-9,CASSLGNSGNTIYF,TGTGCCAGCAGCCTCGGGAACTCTGGAAACACCATATATTTT
NA,NA,TRBJ2-7,TRBV7-5,CASSRLARQSYEQYF,TGTGCCAGCAGCCGGCTCGCGAGACAGAGCTACGAGCAGTACTTC
NA,NA,TRBJ2-7,TRBV7-3,CASSLGTYGDEQYF,TGTGCCAGCAGCCTGGGGACTTACGGGGACGAGCAGTACTTC
NA,TRBD2,TRBJ2-3,TRBV4-1,CASSHPGLAGGPRADTQYF,TGCGCCAGCAGTCACCCCGGACTAGCGGGAGGGCCGAGGGCAGATACGCAGTATTTT
NA,NA,TRBJ1-1,TRBV28,CASSLIARNTEAFF,TGTGCCAGCAGTTTAATCGCACGGAACACTGAAGCTTTCTTT
NA,NA,TRBJ2-3,TRBV29-1,CAGRRADTDTQYF,TGCGCCGGCAGGAGGGCCGACACAGATACGCAGTATTTT
NA,NA,TRBJ1-4,TRBV27,CASSRQWGGAGTNEKLFF,TGTGCCAGCAGCCGGCAATGGGGGGGCGCGGGAACTAATGAAAAACTGTTTTTT
NA,NA,TRBJ2-1,TRBV28,CASTLDSYNEQFF,TGTGCCAGCACCCTGGACAGTTACAATGAGCAGTTCTTC
NA,NA,TRBJ2-7,TRBV10-1,CASSAGWSGYEQYF,TGCGCCAGCAGTGCAGGGTGGAGCGGCTACGAGCAGTACTTC
NA,NA,TRBJ2-1,TRBV5-1,CASSLQVAVSYNEQFF,TGCGCCAGCAGCTTGCAAGTAGCGGTCTCCTACAATGAGCAGTTCTTC
once,TRBD2,TRBJ2-7,TRBV7-2,CASSLDRLAGEQYF,TGTGCCAGCAGCTTAGACCGACTAGCGGGTGAGCAGTACTTC
NA,TRBD2,TRBJ2-7,TRBV25-1,CASIASGSGEQYF,TGTGCCAGCATCGCCAGCGGGAGTGGCGAGCAGTACTTC
NA,TRBD2,TRBJ2-3,TRBV19,CASTGGGESTDTQYF,TGTGCCAGTACCGGGGGGGGTGAGAGTACAGATACGCAGTATTTT
NA,NA,TRBJ2-2,TRBV19,CASSISPANTGELFF,TGTGCCAGTAGTATCAGCCCTGCGAACACCGGGGAGCTGTTTTTT
NA,NA,TRBJ2-1,TRBV6-4,CASRMGPQYNEQFF,TGTGCCAGCAGGATGGGCCCTCAGTACAATGAGCAGTTCTTC
few,TRBD1,TRBJ1-4,TRBV13,CASTKQGLATNEKLFF,TGTGCCAGCACCAAACAGGGGTTAGCAACTAATGAAAAACTGTTTTTT
NA,NA,TRBJ1-2,TRBV29-1,CSVVNPRANGYTF,TGCAGCGTTGTTAATCCCAGGGCCAATGGCTACACCTTC
NA,NA,TRBJ1-5,TRBV19,CASSRQGNQPQHF,TGTGCCAGTAGCAGACAAGGCAATCAGCCCCAGCATTTT
NA,TRBD2,TRBJ2-5,TRBV27,CASSLSLAGGEETQYF,TGTGCCAGCAGTTTATCCCTAGCGGGAGGCGAAGAGACCCAGTACTTC
NA,NA,TRBJ1-3,TRBV4-2,CASSQDGGAGNTIYF,TGTGCCAGCAGCCAAGATGGCGGGGCCGGAAACACCATATATTTT
NA,NA,TRBJ2-5,TRBV11-1,CASSSTETQYF,TGTGCCAGCAGCTCGACCGAGACCCAGTACTTC
once,TRBD1,TRBJ2-5,TRBV5-5,CASSRDRGQETQYF,TGTGCCAGCAGCCGGGACAGGGGCCAAGAGACCCAGTACTTC
NA,NA,TRBJ2-7,TRBV5-1,CASSPRGDEQYF,TGCGCCAGCAGCCCCCGGGGCGACGAGCAGTACTTC
NA,NA,TRBJ2-3,TRBV30,CAWSVMQGTDTQYF,TGTGCCTGGAGTGTAATGCAGGGCACAGATACGCAGTATTTT
NA,TRBD2,TRBJ2-1,TRBV5-1,CASSSGLADYNEQFF,TGCGCCAGCAGTTCGGGACTAGCGGACTACAATGAGCAGTTCTTC